Detailed here is one T cell receptor (beta chain). This clonotype has at least ten counts. There is no known antigen for this receptor. No base quality information exists; no much larger clone differs at one position. Ficoll-Paque density gradient centrifugation was used to isolate PBMCs. Sequenced using an Illumina NovaSeq 6000. cDNA libraries for TCRalpha and TCRbeta were prepared by 5'RACE using constant-segment primers, with sample barcodes and unique molecular identifiers added. RNA was extracted from every sample with Trizol reagent. Libraries were amplified in two PCR steps, with a second sample barcode and Illumina TruSeq adapters added in the second step. Sequencing of the libraries was done on an Illumina NovaSeq, producing 2 x 150 bp paired-end reads. Regarding the original processing steps: Demultiplexing of reads and collapsing into UMI-guided consensus sequences were performed with migec v1.2.7. Using mixcr v2.1.11, UMI consensuses were aligned to TRA and TRB V and J templates and then assembled into clonotypes. A clonotype was counted as expanded or contracted only when both edgeR and NoisET called the clonotype significant, with the noise models trained on biological replicates. For edgeR calls, the thresholds were a false discovery rate-adjusted p below 0.01 and a log2 fold-change of 1. As an exploratory analysis of dynamics, max-normalized trajectories of the 1000 most abundant clonotypes were examined by PCA with hierarchical clustering. The CD4 or CD8 phenotype of responding clones was assigned using the separately sequenced CD4+ and CD8+ repertoires. In TCRdb, the public reads were trimmed at Q25 with fastp and aligned with MiXCR, with productive beta chains retained. Merged by CDR3 protein, the rows form single entries marked with the most common genes and DNA. The V and J calls here are based on TCRdb, not the publication. This sample is represented by about 240,000 distinct CDR3 sequences; roughly a tenth of them were singletons. Under 25% of the sample is taken by the ten largest.

Reading the germline V gene (reference sequence) gives CDR1 MNHEY and CDR2 SMNVEV. Counted from cysteine to phenylalanine, this CDR3 has 11 amino acids. The only DNA kept is the CDR3, 33 bases in frame from the first base. V gives up 8 bases and J gives up 2 bases, and the segment between their germline ends measures 6 bases. These data are taken from a study of T-cell memory formation after mild COVID-19 listed by TCRdb under 2021. Broadly, across the study: Most TCR sequence clusters were specific to one of the two donors. In a couple of donors, T-cell clones that expanded and contracted after mild COVID-19 were followed by sequencing TCRalpha and TCRbeta repertoires longitudinally. The cohort was made up of two young adult volunteers, one female and one male, who were previously healthy. Overall results and qualifications from the work: SARS-CoV-2 specificity of the second-wave clones peaking on day 37 was not confirmed. From day 15 to 85, contracting clones showed balanced CD4/CD8 phenotypes, whereas a second wave of clones that expanded from day 15 to 37 leaned towards CD4+. Some responding clones were detected in pre-infection memory, suggesting pre-existing cross-reactive memory T cells joined the SARS-CoV-2 response. Contracting CD4+ clones turned up mainly in the CM and EM memory subsets, whereas EMRA was where CD8+ clones were enriched. Only two mild cases were covered by the study, and larger cohorts that include severe cases with pre-infection samples were considered necessary.

This sequence was found in a man aged 18 to 29 who had mild COVID-19 (a few samples of this study predate the infection). The sample titles of this study are shuffled in the database, so cell type and time point are left out; the donor was told from shared clones. Here the chain combines TRBV27 and TRBJ2-5, and the D gene may be TRBD2, 6 bases matching. The sequenced material came from PBMCs or a T cell subset sorted from them (not recorded which). The bases read TGTGCCAGCGGGGGGCAAGAGACCCAGTACTTC. Translated, it reads CASGGQETQYF.